This T cell receptor (beta chain) came from a study of shared clonotypes between healthy human individuals. Overall study findings and caveats: Genetic and exposure-history diversity was limited by the few donors.

The germline CDR1 and CDR2 sequences are SGDLS and YYNGEE. This CDR3 spans 14 amino acids. Of note for this clone: Its antigen remains unidentified.

This table comes from immunoSEQ multiplex PCR, and its TCRdb copy is limited to in-frame clones, with some not included. The sample consists of more than 450,000 clones, roughly 78% of them appearing once. The receptor's source is a woman aged 40 to 50 in good health. Some clones in this sample may be carry-over from other donors' samples. This chain joins TRBV9 and TRBJ2-5; 7 bases align to TRBD2. The J call may be in error: the DNA end matches TRBJ2-7 better. Sequenced input: PBMCs. The CDR3 DNA reads TGTGCCAGCAGCCCCAGGACTAGCTCCTACGAGCAGTACTTC. This codes for CASSPRTSSYEQYF.